This TCR beta chain comes out of a study of T-cell reconstitution after alpha-beta-depleted transplantation in children. The J segment lost 6 bases and the V segment lost 6 bases, leaving 11 bases of the junction unmatched. This CDR3 has 16 residues. Per the germline V gene, CDR1 is SNHLY and CDR2 is FYNNEI. This clonotype was seen many times. The authors prepared the TCRbeta library with unique molecular identifiers. TCRdb called the PCR reads again in MiXCR, with one record for every CDR3 protein. The sample carries 500,000 to 750,000 distinct CDR3 sequences, roughly 13% recorded once. The rearrangement uses TRBV2 and TRBJ2-1, with 10 bases matching TRBD2. The source material was PBMCs, mostly from graft donor cells, sampled 360 days after TCRalphabeta/CD19-depleted stem cell transplant. The clonotype originates from a male patient between 5 and 17 years old who had a stem cell transplant for acute myeloid leukemia, so the T cells may come from the graft donor. DNA for the CDR3: TGTGCCAGCAGACACAGGTGGGCTAGCGGGAGCAATGAGCAGTTCTTC. Protein product: CASRHRWASGSNEQFF. The variable domain in full, completed from reference TRBV2 and TRBJ2-1, reads EPEVTQTPSHQVTQMGQEVILRCVPISNHLYFYWYRQILGQKVEFLVSFYNNEISEKSEIFDDQFSVERPDGSNFTLKIRSTKLEDSAMYFCASRHRWASGSNEQFFGPGTRLTVL.